The 16 T cell receptor beta chains in this list originate from one sample, sequenced in a study of blood T cell repertoires in COVID-19. Profiling relied on immunoSEQ multiplex PCR, and the TCRdb table lists in-frame clones only, not all of them. The table has 150,000 to 200,000 clones, over 75% seen once. The material sequenced was peripheral blood. The receptors were gathered from a man aged 55 to 70 with active or convalescent COVID-19.

CDR3 sequence: CASSVEGGGGYGYTF. Here the CDR3 DNA reads TGTGCCAGCAGCGTGGAAGGGGGTGGAGGCTATGGCTACACCTTC. The chain is built from TRBV9 and TRBJ1-2; a possible D gene is TRBD1 (6 bases). Per germline, CDR1 SGDLS and CDR2 YYNGEE. This CDR3 spans 15 amino acids. Trimming removed 2 bases from V and 4 bases from J, with 15 bases in between.

The chain is built from TRBV28 and TRBJ2-1; 11 nucleotides match TRBD2. The length of the CDR3 is 15 residues. With V trimmed by 5 bases and J by 9 bases, 9 bases remained unmatched. Germline CDR1 MDHEN, CDR2 SYDVKM. CDR3 sequence (DNA): TGTGCCAGCAGTCCCCGACTAGCGGGATTAGGTGAGCAGTTCTTC. Amino acid sequence: CASSPRLAGLGEQFF.

CDR3 loop: CASSYYLAGGETQYF. CDR3 nucleotide sequence: TGTGCCAGCAGCTACTACCTAGCGGGGGGAGAGACCCAGTACTTC. This chain connects TRBV7-9 to TRBJ2-5; TRBD2 agrees at 11 bases. Germline assignment: CDR1 SEHNR and CDR2 FQNEAQ (reference sequence). The CDR3 runs 15 residues. Germline trimming cut 4 bases from V and 4 bases from J; bases unmatched to any gene: 5. The full variable domain, with the rest looked up from reference TRBV7-9 and TRBJ2-5, is DTGVSQNPRHKITKRGQNVTFRCDPISEHNRLYWYRQTLGQGPEFLTYFQNEAQLEKSRLLSDRFSAERPKGSFSTLEIQRTEQGDSAMYLCASSYYLAGGETQYFGPGTRLLVL.

CDR3 amino acids: CASSPGPSYEQYF. CDR3 DNA sequence: TGTGCCAGCAGCCCTGGGCCATCCTACGAGCAGTACTTC. V gene TRBV5-4 combines with J gene TRBJ2-7; D gene unclear. This CDR3 is built from 13 residues. The V gene's germline CDR1 is SGHNT and CDR2 YYREEE (reference sequence). Trimming took off 4 bases at V and 1 base at J, with 9 bases between the two ends.

The rearrangement joins TRBV4-2 to TRBJ1-1, with 9 positions matching TRBD1. Per the germline V gene, CDR1 is LGHNA and CDR2 is YNFKEQ. The CDR3 has 15 amino acids. Trimming at V came to 4 bases and at J to 1 base, leaving 4 bases not matched to a gene. The CDR3 DNA reads as TGTGCCAGCAGCCTGACAGGGGGGACGAACACTGAAGCTTTCTTT. Amino acids: CASSLTGGTNTEAFF.

The chain is built from TRBV11-2 and TRBJ1-1; TRBD1 is a possible D gene (6 bases). In germline, CDR1 is SGHAT, CDR2 FQNNGV. This CDR3 has 14 amino acids. The V and J ends lost 8 bases and 1 base respectively, with 14 bases between them. CDR3 loop: CASAEGTTNTEAFF. CDR3 sequence (DNA): TGTGCCAGCGCCGAAGGGACAACGAACACTGAAGCTTTCTTT. Looking up the rest from reference TRBV11-2 and TRBJ1-1 gives the full variable domain: EAGVAQSPRYKIIEKRQSVAFWCNPISGHATLYWYQQILGQGPKLLIQFQNNGVVDDSQLPKDRFSAERLKGVDSTLKIQPAKLEDSAVYLCASAEGTTNTEAFFGQGTRLTVV.

This clone was counted only a few times. The chain employs TRBV28 and TRBJ1-6; possible D gene TRBD1, 5 bases. CDR1 MDHEN and CDR2 SYDVKM come from the germline V gene. V was clipped by 5 bases and J by 9 bases, with 17 bases between them. CDR3 length: 15 residues. The CDR3 DNA is TGTGCCAGCAGTCCCCCGGAGGGGCAAAGTTCACCCCTCCACTTT. It is translated as CASSPPEGQSSPLHF.

The chain joins TRBV28 to TRBJ1-1; 10 bases are a match to TRBD1. The CDR3 extends over 15 amino acids. V dropped 8 bases and J dropped 4; count of bases not matched to a gene: 10. Per the germline V gene, CDR1 is MDHEN and CDR2 is SYDVKM. DNA for the CDR3: TGTGCCAGCTTCTCTCCGGGACAGGGGCGCACTGAAGCTTTCTTT. Amino acid sequence: CASFSPGQGRTEAFF. The full variable domain, completed using reference TRBV28 and TRBJ1-1, is DVKVTQSSRYLVKRTGEKVFLECVQDMDHENMFWYRQDPGLGLRLIYFSYDVKMKEKGDIPEGYSVSREKKERFSLILESASTNQTSMYLCASFSPGQGRTEAFFGQGTRLTVV.

This chain connects TRBV7-9 to TRBJ2-1; 8 nucleotides line up with TRBD2. The CDR3 is 18 residues long. The trim removed 7 bases at V and 7 bases at J, leaving 21 bases unmatched. Germline lookup yields CDR1 SEHNR and CDR2 FQNEAQ (reference sequence). Here the CDR3 reads CASTSTGAGGKGRNEQFF. The CDR3, as DNA: TGTGCCAGCACATCCACCGGGGCGGGAGGTAAGGGGAGGAATGAGCAGTTCTTC.

The chain combines TRBV12-5 with TRBJ2-2, with 10 bases aligning to TRBD2. With 4 bases clipped from V and 1 base from J, the junction kept 3 bases outside the gene matches. In germline, CDR1 is LGHNT, CDR2 FRNRAP. This CDR3 is 16 amino acids long. CDR3 nucleotides: TGTGCTAGTGGTTCGCGACTAGCGGGGAACACCGGGGAGCTGTTTTTT. This codes for CASGSRLAGNTGELFF. The entire variable domain, with the rest obtained from reference TRBV12-5 and TRBJ2-2, is as follows: DARVTQTPRHKVTEMGQEVTMRCQPILGHNTVFWYRQTMMQGLELLAYFRNRAPLDDSGMPKDRFSAEMPDATLATLKIQPSEPRDSAVYFCASGSRLAGNTGELFFGEGSRLTVL.

DNA for the CDR3: TGTGCCAGCAGTACAGCGGGAGTGGGGGATACGCAGTATTTT. This translates into CASSTAGVGDTQYF. V and J are TRBV28 and TRBJ2-3, with TRBD2 matching over 8 bases. This CDR3 has 14 amino acids. Germline V gives CDR1 MDHEN, CDR2 SYDVKM. Germline trimming cut 5 bases from V and 6 bases from J; bases unmatched to any gene: 7.

The chain links TRBV19 to TRBJ1-1, with unresolved D. Trimming stripped 1 base from V and 1 base from J, with 16 bases between. The CDR3 has 17 residues. The germline CDR1 and CDR2 sequences are LNHDA and SQIVND (reference sequence). The CDR3 DNA reads as TGTGCCAGTAGTATAGCCCCCCCCCGGGTAGGGAACACTGAAGCTTTCTTT. This codes for CASSIAPPRVGNTEAFF.

This chain links TRBV2 with TRBJ2-3; 11 bases are a match to TRBD2. With V trimmed by 6 bases and J by 0 bases, 5 bases remained unmatched. The CDR3 runs 16 residues. The germline V gene encodes CDR1 SNHLY and CDR2 FYNNEI. CDR3 residues: CASRETSGVSTDTQYF. The CDR3 DNA is TGTGCCAGCAGGGAGACTAGCGGGGTTAGCACAGATACGCAGTATTTT.

Here the CDR3 DNA reads TGCGCCAGCAGCTTGGACGTTCCCGGTGCGCAGCAGTACTTC. Translated: CASSLDVPGAQQYF. The chain uses TRBV5-1 and TRBJ2-7; D is unresolved. CDR1 and CDR2 from the germline V gene are SGHRS and YFSETQ. The V and J ends lost 0 bases and 8 bases respectively, with 15 bases between them. The CDR3 sequence is 14 residues long.

J is TRBJ1-4 and V is TRBV7-2; unclear D gene. Germline CDR1 and CDR2: SGHTA and FQGNSA. Trimming took off 5 bases at V and 0 bases at J, with 10 bases between the two ends. This CDR3 has 15 residues. The CDR3 sequence: CASSLFGATNEKLFF. The CDR3, as DNA: TGTGCCAGCAGCCTCTTCGGGGCAACTAATGAAAAACTGTTTTTT. Looking up the rest from reference TRBV7-2 and TRBJ1-4 gives the full variable domain: GAGVSQSPSNKVTEKGKDVELRCDPISGHTALYWYRQSLGQGLEFLIYFQGNSAPDKSGLPSDRFSAERTGGSVSTLTIQRTQQEDSAVYLCASSLFGATNEKLFFGSGTQLSVL.

The chain joins TRBV11-2 to TRBJ2-1; D call uncertain. Germline values: CDR1 SGHAT, CDR2 FQNNGV. Trimming removed 1 base at V and 4 bases at J, with 8 bases between. The CDR3 contains 14 residues. The CDR3 nucleotides are TGTGCCAGCAGCTTAGGAACAGAATACAATGAGCAGTTCTTC. This translates into CASSLGTEYNEQFF.